The 21 T cell receptor beta chains given below trace back to one sample, sequenced in a study of T cell changes during pregnancy in multiple sclerosis. Only in-frame clones appear in the TCRdb table, and some are missing; sequencing was by immunoSEQ multiplex PCR. Among approximately 20,000 clones listed, about 88% were seen once. This material consisted of CD8+ T cells from peripheral blood mononuclear cells, taken in the second trimester of pregnancy. Source of these receptors: a female donor in good health, enrolled as a control in a pregnancy study.

The chain combines TRBV21-1 with TRBJ2-2; the D segment call TRBD2 is taken from the table without a DNA check. TRBV21-1 is an annotated pseudogene. The CDR3 has 16 amino acids. This CDR3 is CASSKGILAGVGELFF. The CDR3 DNA sequence: TGTGCCAGCAGCAAAGGGATACTAGCGGGAGTCGGGGAGCTGTTTTTT.

The chain has TRBV9 and TRBJ1-1; the match to TRBD1 covers 7 bases. Germline CDR1 is SGDLS and CDR2 is YYNGEE. The CDR3 is 15 residues long. The trim removed 4 bases at V and 1 base at J, leaving 7 bases unmatched. CDR3 residues: CASSSRTGPNTEAFF. The CDR3 DNA sequence: TGTGCCAGCAGCTCTCGGACAGGCCCGAACACTGAAGCTTTCTTT.

This clone was picked up one time. This chain uses TRBV6-5 with TRBJ1-1; D unresolved. This CDR3 spans 13 amino acids. The germline gives CDR1 MNHEY, CDR2 SVGAGI. V lost 2 bases and J 1 base, leaving 5 bases between the germline ends. In DNA form, the CDR3 reads TGTGCCAGCAGTTACACTGAGAACACTGAAGCTTTCTTT. Its translation: CASSYTENTEAFF.

This chain's CDR3 is CASTDPGSHEQYF. The CDR3 DNA is TGTGCCAGCACCGACCCGGGGTCCCACGAGCAGTACTTC. V is TRBV11-2 and J is TRBJ2-7, with a tentative D call TRBD2 (5 bases). The germline CDR1 and CDR2 sequences are SGHAT and FQNNGV. The V end was cut by 7 bases, the J end by 5 bases, with 15 bases between. This CDR3 has 13 amino acids.

V and J are TRBV19 and TRBJ1-1; tentative D call: TRBD1 (5 bases). The CDR3 loop spans 16 amino acids. Germline V gene data show CDR1 as LNHDA and CDR2 as SQIVND (reference sequence). Trimming took 3 bases from V and 1 from J, leaving 15 bases between them. As DNA, the CDR3 is TGTGCCAGTAGTATGGGGCCCTTGCCAGGGAACACTGAAGCTTTCTTT. This gives the protein CASSMGPLPGNTEAFF.

There are a few counts of this clone. A read error may produce the germline difference seen at one junction end. This rearrangement joins TRBV7-7 to TRBJ2-7; D is uncertain. Germline assignment: CDR1 SSHAT and CDR2 FNYEAQ (reference sequence). The length of the CDR3 is 13 residues. The DNA of the CDR3 is TGTGCTAGCAGCCAAGAGAACAGCTACGAGCAGTACTTC. Amino acid sequence: CASSQENSYEQYF.

This clone was seen just once. The genes are TRBV28 and TRBJ2-1; TRBD2 agrees at 9 bases. From germline, CDR1 is MDHEN and CDR2 SYDVKM. Germline trimming cut 2 bases from V and 4 bases from J; bases unmatched to any gene: 12. The CDR3 loop spans 18 amino acids. CDR3 sequence: CASSLPIWLAGTYNEQFF. In DNA, the CDR3 is TGTGCCAGCAGTTTACCCATATGGCTAGCGGGGACTTACAATGAGCAGTTCTTC.

This chain connects TRBV7-8 to TRBJ2-5, with 11 positions matching TRBD2. CDR1 is SGHVS and CDR2 is FQNEAQ in the germline V gene. V lost 0 bases to trimming and J lost 5 bases; unmatched junction nucleotides: 2. CDR3 length: 15 amino acids. The CDR3 nucleotides are TGTGCCAGCAGCTTAGCTAGCGGGAGGGGGGAGACCCAGTACTTC. It is translated as CASSLASGRGETQYF.

V and J are TRBV6-4 and TRBJ1-6; weak D call: TRBD1 (5 bases). The CDR3 sequence is 15 residues long. The germline V gene encodes CDR1 MRHNA and CDR2 SNTAGT. The V end was cut by 6 bases, the J end by 4 bases, with 13 bases between. The CDR3 sequence is CASSDTTAYNSPLHF. The CDR3 nucleotides read TGTGCCAGCAGCGACACGACAGCATATAATTCACCCCTCCACTTT.

This clone is a singleton in its sample. This rearrangement joins TRBV6-5 to TRBJ2-1; TRBD2 matches 8 bases. The trim removed 2 bases at V and 8 bases at J, leaving 8 bases unmatched. This CDR3 comprises 15 residues. CDR1 MNHEY and CDR2 SVGAGI come from the germline V gene. The CDR3 DNA is TGTGCCAGCAGTTACCCCCGGGGGGGCGAGCATGAGCAGTTCTTC. This translates into CASSYPRGGEHEQFF.

The chain recombines TRBV29-1 with TRBJ2-1; 9 bases line up with TRBD2. The V segment lost 4 bases and the J segment 5 bases; nucleotides outside the gene matches: 3. Germline values: CDR1 SQVTM, CDR2 ANQGSEA. The CDR3 runs 13 residues. CDR3 loop: CSVGLAANNEQFF. CDR3 nucleotides: TGCAGCGTTGGACTAGCGGCCAACAATGAGCAGTTCTTC.

The chain employs TRBV5-4 and TRBJ2-3; 7 positions match TRBD2. The CDR3 is 16 amino acids. V shed 5 bases and J 2 bases; nucleotides not matched to a gene: 11. CDR1 is SGHNT, CDR2 YYREEE, per germline (reference sequence). CDR3 sequence reads: CASSLGAGTLTDTQYF. CDR3 coding DNA: TGTGCCAGCAGTTTAGGAGCGGGAACCCTCACAGATACGCAGTATTTT.

This sequence joins TRBV6-1 and TRBJ2-1, with TRBD2 matching over 8 bases. The CDR3 has 15 residues. Trimming cost V 1 base and J 3 bases; bases outside gene matches: 2. Germline CDR1 and CDR2: MNHNS and SASEGT. CDR3 DNA sequence: TGTGCCAGCAGTGAAGGAGCGGGAGACTACAATGAGCAGTTCTTC. Translating it yields CASSEGAGDYNEQFF.

This clone has just one count. This chain connects TRBV5-8 to TRBJ2-2; TRBD1 might be the D (6 bases). The CDR3 has 16 amino acids. The germline V and J ends were trimmed by 3 bases and 2 bases, with 14 bases remaining between them. Germline V gene sequence: CDR1 SGHTS, CDR2 YDEGEE. The CDR3 DNA reads as TGTGCCAGCAGCTCTACAGGGATTCCAAACACCGGGGAGCTGTTTTTT. This sequence encodes CASSSTGIPNTGELFF.

Regarding this clone: With a much larger clone just one base away, this may be a read error. V gene TRBV9 combines with J gene TRBJ1-2; D gene ambiguous. From germline, CDR1 is SGDLS and CDR2 YYNGEE. The length of the CDR3 is 10 residues. The V end was cut by 7 bases, the J end by 9 bases, with 10 bases between. DNA for the CDR3: TGTGCCAGCCCCCTCCCTAGCTACACCTTC. The encoded protein is CASPLPSYTF.

The gene calls are TRBV27 and TRBJ1-1; D not resolved. The V gene's germline CDR1 is MNHEY and CDR2 SMNVEV (reference sequence). The length of the CDR3 is 15 residues. The V end lost 1 base, the J end lost 4 bases, and 13 bases lay between the germline ends. In nucleotides, the CDR3 is TGTGCCAGCAGTTTATACCCCGGTGTAGTCACTGAAGCTTTCTTT. It codes for CASSLYPGVVTEAFF.

This rearrangement joins TRBV9 to TRBJ2-7, with 7 bases identical to TRBD2. The CDR3 runs to 14 residues. The V segment lost 0 bases and the J segment 2 bases; nucleotides outside the gene matches: 2. The V gene's germline CDR1 is SGDLS and CDR2 YYNGEE. The DNA for the CDR3 is TGTGCCAGCAGCGTAGGGGGGGGACCCTACGAGCAGTACTTC. This encodes CASSVGGGPYEQYF.

The chain links TRBV11-2 to TRBJ2-7; TRBD1 matches at 8 bases. This CDR3 has 17 amino acids. V gave up 4 bases and J gave up 4 bases; unmatched junction bases: 15. The V gene's germline CDR1 is SGHAT and CDR2 FQNNGV. The CDR3 loop is CASSSPQQGVVIYEQYF. The CDR3 DNA sequence: TGTGCCAGCAGCTCCCCACAACAGGGGGTCGTAATTTACGAGCAGTACTTC.

The J gene is TRBJ1-1, the V gene TRBV28; no definite D call. The germline gives CDR1 MDHEN, CDR2 SYDVKM. CDR3 length: 13 amino acids. V lost 2 bases, J lost 7 bases, and 11 bases lay in between. The CDR3 here is CASSLDGAFEAFF. CDR3 nucleotides: TGTGCCAGCAGTTTAGACGGAGCCTTTGAAGCTTTCTTT.

The V gene is TRBV6-4, the J gene TRBJ2-5; D might be TRBD2 (5 bases). The CDR3 length is 14 residues. Trimming took off 7 bases at V and 6 bases at J, with 18 bases between the two ends. The germline V gene encodes CDR1 MRHNA and CDR2 SNTAGT. The chain's CDR3 is CASNRGRGLQTQYF. The CDR3 DNA reads as TGTGCCAGCAACCGGGGTAGAGGGTTGCAGACCCAGTACTTC.

The CDR3 spells CASSLRGYEQYF. The CDR3 bases are TGTGCCAGCAGTTTAAGAGGCTACGAGCAGTACTTC. The chain recombines TRBV6-5 with TRBJ2-7; D remains unclear. The germline V gene has CDR1 MNHEY and CDR2 SVGAGI. This CDR3 is built from 12 residues. V dropped 4 bases and J dropped 3 bases, with 7 bases sitting between them.